The T cell receptor beta chain under discussion was sequenced for a study of OX40 agonist ivuxolimab in advanced cancers. Study findings and constraints: With doses of 0.1 to 3.0 mg/kg, CD4+ and CD8+ blood T cells had undergone clonal expansion by week 6.

The study sampled blood at baseline, cycle 4 day 1, and cycle 7 day 1. Using immunoSEQ multiplex PCR, the repertoire was profiled, and TCRdb retains in-frame clones only, with some absent. This sample yields some 71,000 clones, of which 65% to 85% are seen a single time; 0.78% belongs to the top ten. Per germline, CDR1 SGHDT and CDR2 YYEEEE. J gave up 4 bases and V 4 bases, and 9 bases lay outside the gene matches. The CDR3 extends over 15 amino acids. Details on this clone: Its antigen is as yet unknown.

Here the sequenced sample was CD4+ or CD8+ T cells sorted from blood, taken in a trial of the OX40 agonist ivuxolimab. The chain uses TRBV5-6 and TRBJ2-3, with 7 nucleotides matching TRBD1. This receptor was identified in an adult with an advanced solid tumor such as melanoma, head and neck, liver or kidney cancer. This CDR3 reads CASSGALRGPDTQYF. The CDR3 DNA sequence: TGTGCCAGCAGCGGGGCCCTGAGGGGGCCAGATACGCAGTATTTT. Drawing the rest from reference TRBV5-6 and TRBJ2-3, the complete variable domain is DAGVTQSPTHLIKTRGQQVTLRCSPKSGHDTVSWYQQALGQGPQFIFQYYEEEERQRGNFPDRFSGHQFPNYSSELNVNALLLGDSALYLCASSGALRGPDTQYFGPGTRLTVL.